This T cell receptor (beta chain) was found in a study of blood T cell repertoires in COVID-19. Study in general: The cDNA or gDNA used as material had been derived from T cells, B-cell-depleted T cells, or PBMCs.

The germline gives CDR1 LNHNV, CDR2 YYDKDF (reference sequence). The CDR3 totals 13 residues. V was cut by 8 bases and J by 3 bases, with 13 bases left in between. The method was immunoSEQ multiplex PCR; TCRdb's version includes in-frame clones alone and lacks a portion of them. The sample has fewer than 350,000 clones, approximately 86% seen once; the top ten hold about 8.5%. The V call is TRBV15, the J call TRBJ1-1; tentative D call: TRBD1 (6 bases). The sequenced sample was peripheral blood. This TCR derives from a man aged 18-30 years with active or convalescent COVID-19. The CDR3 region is CATQGPGDTEAFF. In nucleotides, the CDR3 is TGTGCCACCCAGGGCCCAGGGGACACTGAAGCTTTCTTT.